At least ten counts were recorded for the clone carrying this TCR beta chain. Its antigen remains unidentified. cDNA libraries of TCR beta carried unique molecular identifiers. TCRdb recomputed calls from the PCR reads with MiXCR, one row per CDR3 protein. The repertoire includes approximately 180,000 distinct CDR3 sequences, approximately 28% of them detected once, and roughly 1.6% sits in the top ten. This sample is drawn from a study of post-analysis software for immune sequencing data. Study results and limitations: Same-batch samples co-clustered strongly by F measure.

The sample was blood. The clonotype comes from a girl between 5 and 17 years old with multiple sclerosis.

CDR3 sequence: CSATGDQETQYF. The DNA of the CDR3 is TGCAGTGCTACAGGGGACCAAGAGACCCAGTACTTC. The rearrangement uses TRBV20-1 and TRBJ2-5; weak D call: TRBD1 (6 bases). Trimming left V 4 bases short and J 0 bases short, with 6 bases between. Per the germline V gene, CDR1 is DFQATT and CDR2 is SNEGSKA (reference sequence). The CDR3 sequence is 12 residues long.